This T cell receptor beta chain was observed in a study of breast tumors, draining lymph nodes, adjacent tissues. The sample holds a few counts of this clonotype. The CDR3 covers 15 residues. V trimming: 2 bases; J trimming: 3 bases; junction bases outside the gene matches: 6. Germline V gene lookup returns CDR1 MDHEN and CDR2 SYDVKM. TCRdb re-derived calls from the multiplex PCR reads in MiXCR, one entry per CDR3 protein. The sample lists 200,000 to 250,000 distinct CDR3 sequences, roughly a third occurring once. Breast cancer patients provided tissue from their axillary draining lymph nodes. The sequencing input was axillary lymph node tissue. The chain joins TRBV28 to TRBJ1-2; 7 nucleotides line up with TRBD1. This clonotype was obtained from a female donor with breast cancer. Some clones in this sample may be carry-over from other donors' samples. CDR3 loop: CASSLLWTGDYGYTF. The CDR3 DNA reads as TGTGCCAGCAGTTTACTCTGGACAGGTGACTATGGCTACACCTTC.